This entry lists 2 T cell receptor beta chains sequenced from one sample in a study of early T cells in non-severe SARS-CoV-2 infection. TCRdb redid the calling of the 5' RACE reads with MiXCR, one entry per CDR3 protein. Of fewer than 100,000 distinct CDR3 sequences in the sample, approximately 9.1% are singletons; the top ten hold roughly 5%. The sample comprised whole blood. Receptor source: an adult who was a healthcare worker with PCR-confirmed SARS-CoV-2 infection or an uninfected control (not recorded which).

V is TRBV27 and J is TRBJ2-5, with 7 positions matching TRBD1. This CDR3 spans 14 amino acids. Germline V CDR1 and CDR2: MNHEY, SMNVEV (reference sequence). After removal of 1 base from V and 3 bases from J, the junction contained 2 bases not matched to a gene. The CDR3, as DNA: TGTGCCAGCAGTTTATTGGGGACAGAAGAGACCCAGTACTTC. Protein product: CASSLLGTEETQYF.

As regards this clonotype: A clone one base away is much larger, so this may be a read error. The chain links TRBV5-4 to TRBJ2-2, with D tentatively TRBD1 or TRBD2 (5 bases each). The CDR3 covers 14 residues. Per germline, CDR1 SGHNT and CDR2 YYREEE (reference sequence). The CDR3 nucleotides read TGTGCCAGCAGCTTGGACAGGCCCACCGGGGTGCTGTTTTTT. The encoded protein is CASSLDRPTGVLFF.